Below are 26 T cell receptor beta chains sequenced from a single sample in a study of T cell responses to AZD1222 COVID-19 vaccine. TCRdb's table, derived via immunoSEQ multiplex PCR, lists solely in-frame clones and lacks some. The table records 75,000 to 95,000 clones, about 91% of them present only once. The sequencing here drew on peripheral blood, taken on day 0 of MenACWY control vaccination. These receptor sequences come from an adult in good health.

This sequence joins TRBV6-1 and TRBJ2-5, with D possibly being TRBD1 or TRBD2 (5 bases each). The CDR3 covers 13 residues. V lost 3 bases and J 4 bases, leaving 9 bases between the germline ends. Germline V gives CDR1 MNHNS, CDR2 SASEGT. CDR3 region: CASSDGTVETQYF. The CDR3 DNA reads TGTGCCAGCAGTGACGGGACCGTAGAGACCCAGTACTTC.

The V gene is TRBV7-2, the J gene TRBJ2-7; D call uncertain. Trimming removed 1 base at V and 2 bases at J, with 12 bases between. CDR1 and CDR2 from the germline V gene are SGHTA and FQGNSA. CDR3 length: 15 residues. DNA of the CDR3: TGTGCCAGCAGCTTAGAGGCCGGGCCCACCTACGAGCAGTACTTC. Encoded protein: CASSLEAGPTYEQYF.

The chain has TRBV18 and TRBJ2-2, with D maybe TRBD1 (5 bases). The CDR3 is 16 residues long. Germline CDR1 KGHSH, CDR2 LQKENI. V was shortened by 0 bases and J by 5 bases, with 13 bases between the two germline ends. CDR3 sequence: CASSPPSQGRTGELFF. In nucleotides, the CDR3 is TGTGCCAGCTCACCACCCTCCCAGGGAAGGACCGGGGAGCTGTTTTTT.

The chain carries TRBV28 and TRBJ1-2; 7 positions agree with TRBD1. The germline CDR1 and CDR2 sequences are MDHEN and SYDVKM. The CDR3 sequence is 11 residues long. Germline trimming cut 4 bases from V and 14 bases from J; bases unmatched to any gene: 7. The CDR3 coding sequence is TGTGCCAGCAGTTCCAGGGGGGATTCAACCTTC. It is translated as CASSSRGDSTF.

The chain has TRBV2 and TRBJ2-5; weak D call: TRBD1 (5 bases). This CDR3 has 21 residues. Germline V gives CDR1 SNHLY, CDR2 FYNNEI. V was trimmed by 1 base and J by 7 bases, leaving 34 bases between them. Written as DNA, the CDR3 is TGTGCCAGCAGTGAAGATGGATCGTACAAGAGAGGTTCTTCGGTGCAGGGGACCCAGTACTTC. Encoded protein: CASSEDGSYKRGSSVQGTQYF.

V is TRBV11-1 and J is TRBJ2-3, with TRBD2 identical over 7 bases. The V gene's germline CDR1 is SGHAT and CDR2 FQDESV (reference sequence). CDR3 length equals 15 residues. The V gene end was trimmed by 3 bases and the J gene end by 2 bases; junction bases not matched to a gene: 5. The CDR3 reads CASSFGLAATDTQYF. CDR3 bases: TGTGCCAGCAGCTTCGGTCTAGCGGCCACAGATACGCAGTATTTT.

This clone was observed a few times. This chain joins TRBV27 and TRBJ2-5; perhaps TRBD1 as D (7 bases). V gave up 3 bases and J gave up 5 bases, with 16 bases separating them. This CDR3 is 15 amino acids long. Germline CDR1 MNHEY, CDR2 SMNVEV (reference sequence). This CDR3 reads CASSLRDRVAETQYF. CDR3 sequence (DNA): TGTGCCAGCAGTTTGCGGGACAGAGTAGCCGAGACCCAGTACTTC.

The chain combines TRBV28 with TRBJ1-4; no definite D call. The V and J ends lost 2 bases and 8 bases respectively, with 9 bases between them. The CDR3 length is 13 residues. The germline CDR1 and CDR2 sequences are MDHEN and SYDVKM. In DNA, the CDR3 is TGTGCCAGCAGTTTAGGACTTCGGGAAAAACTGTTTTTT. Translating gives CASSLGLREKLFF. Full variable domain (missing parts from reference TRBV28 and TRBJ1-4): DVKVTQSSRYLVKRTGEKVFLECVQDMDHENMFWYRQDPGLGLRLIYFSYDVKMKEKGDIPEGYSVSREKKERFSLILESASTNQTSMYLCASSLGLREKLFFGSGTQLSVL.

This sequence joins TRBV11-2 and TRBJ1-6, with D tentatively TRBD1 (5 bases). This CDR3 contains 16 residues. Trimming shortened V by 3 bases and J by 7 bases, and 16 bases separated the two germline ends. The V gene's germline CDR1 is SGHAT and CDR2 FQNNGV. CDR3 region: CASSFSTGTKNSPLHF. CDR3 coding DNA: TGTGCCAGCAGCTTCTCGACCGGGACGAAGAATTCACCCCTCCACTTT.

The V gene is TRBV7-2, the J gene TRBJ2-5; D unresolved. V was shortened by 1 base and J by 1 base, with 10 bases between the two germline ends. The CDR3 is made up of 15 amino acids. Germline V gene data show CDR1 as SGHTA and CDR2 as FQGNSA. The CDR3 coding sequence is TGTGCCAGCAGCTTAGGAGGAACGGGCCAAGAGACCCAGTACTTC. Translation: CASSLGGTGQETQYF. Using reference TRBV7-2 and TRBJ2-5 for the parts outside the CDR3, the full variable domain is GAGVSQSPSNKVTEKGKDVELRCDPISGHTALYWYRQSLGQGLEFLIYFQGNSAPDKSGLPSDRFSAERTGGSVSTLTIQRTQQEDSAVYLCASSLGGTGQETQYFGPGTRLLVL.

This chain uses TRBV29-1 with TRBJ1-1; D is unresolved. The length of the CDR3 is 11 residues. Germline values: CDR1 SQVTM, CDR2 ANQGSEA. The germline V and J ends were trimmed by 6 bases and 7 bases, with 12 bases remaining between them. CDR3 residues: CSVAEKGEAFF. The CDR3 nucleotides are TGCAGCGTAGCAGAAAAGGGTGAAGCTTTCTTT.

This chain joins TRBV7-2 and TRBJ2-5; D ambiguous. Germline assignment: CDR1 SGHTA and CDR2 FQGNSA. The germline V and J ends were trimmed by 5 bases and 7 bases, with 11 bases remaining between them. This CDR3 has 12 amino acids. The CDR3 region has the DNA TGTGCCAGCAGCCCGCTGGTGGGGACCCAGTACTTC. This sequence encodes CASSPLVGTQYF.

A remark on this clone: Other DNA variants within this sample encode the same CDR3. The rearrangement joins TRBV6-2 or TRBV6-3 to TRBJ2-7; D is possibly TRBD1 (6 bases). Germline values: CDR1 MNHEY, CDR2 SVGEGT. The CDR3 is 12 amino acids. V was cut by 4 bases and J by 4 bases, with 8 bases left in between. The CDR3 region has the DNA TGTGCCAGCAGTTGGACAGCTTACGAGCAGTACTTC. Residues: CASSWTAYEQYF.

J is TRBJ1-1 and V is TRBV19; D is ambiguous. The germline V gene has CDR1 LNHDA and CDR2 SQIVND (reference sequence). V lost 1 base and J lost 4, with 7 bases in between. CDR3 length equals 13 residues. The CDR3 DNA reads TGTGCCAGTAGTATAGGAGGATCCACTGAAGCTTTCTTT. Translated: CASSIGGSTEAFF.

The J gene is TRBJ2-1, the V gene TRBV5-3, with D maybe TRBD1 (8 bases). TRBV5-3 has ORF status, its function being uncertain. The CDR3 runs 17 residues. V was cut by 4 bases and J by 6 bases, with 23 bases left in between. CDR3 nucleotides: TGTGCCAGAAGCCCGCTACCTGGACAGGGCGGGAGCAATGAGCAGTTCTTC. It is translated as CARSPLPGQGGSNEQFF.

This chain connects TRBV5-6 to TRBJ1-6; a possible D gene is TRBD1 (5 bases). The CDR3 sequence is 16 residues long. Germline V gene data show CDR1 as SGHDT and CDR2 as YYEEEE. Between the trimmed V and J ends, which lost 0 bases and 3 bases, there was a span of 10 bases. This chain's CDR3 is CASSLGGGSYNSPLHF. As DNA, the CDR3 is TGTGCCAGCAGCTTGGGGGGCGGCAGCTATAATTCACCCCTCCACTTT.

The J gene is TRBJ2-1, the V gene TRBV7-2; 11 bases fit TRBD2. Per germline, CDR1 SGHTA and CDR2 FQGNSA. The CDR3 spans 17 residues. The trim removed 0 bases at V and 7 bases at J, leaving 8 bases unmatched. The CDR3 DNA is TGTGCCAGCAGCTTAGCTCCCCCGACTAGCGGGGCGAATGAGCAGTTCTTC. Translation: CASSLAPPTSGANEQFF.

The rearrangement uses TRBV2 and TRBJ1-5; TRBD1 matches 10 bases. Trimming removed 1 base from V and 4 bases from J; junction bases left unmatched: 10. CDR1 is SNHLY and CDR2 is FYNNEI in the germline V gene. The CDR3 spans 18 residues. CDR3 loop: CASSEGGTGVFSNQPQHF. The DNA for the CDR3 is TGTGCCAGCAGTGAAGGAGGGACAGGGGTTTTCTCTAATCAGCCCCAGCATTTT.

V and J are TRBV3-1 (or the pseudogene TRBV3-2) and TRBJ1-2; possible D gene TRBD1, 5 bases. Germline V CDR1 and CDR2: LGHDT, YNNKEL (reference sequence). The CDR3 runs to 11 residues. V was shortened by 0 bases and J by 13 bases, with 9 bases between the two germline ends. CDR3 region: CASSQDQGPTF. The CDR3 DNA reads TGTGCCAGCAGCCAAGATCAGGGACCCACCTTC.

J is TRBJ2-7 and V is TRBV10-1, with D unresolved. V was shortened by 7 bases and J by 11 bases, with 15 bases between the two germline ends. The CDR3 runs 11 residues. Germline loops: CDR1 WNHNN, CDR2 SYGVQD (reference sequence). The CDR3 here is CASIWPQEEYF. DNA of the CDR3: TGCGCCAGCATCTGGCCACAAGAGGAGTACTTC.

The chain carries TRBV6-5 and TRBJ1-2; weak D call: TRBD1 (6 bases). CDR3 size: 15 residues. Trimming removed 0 bases from V and 0 bases from J, with 8 bases in between. Germline lookup yields CDR1 MNHEY and CDR2 SVGAGI. In DNA, the CDR3 is TGTGCCAGCAGTTACTCGGGGGACACTAACTATGGCTACACCTTC. Its protein product is CASSYSGDTNYGYTF.

This clone appeared a single time. The chain couples TRBV18 to TRBJ1-5; D possibly corresponds to TRBD1 (5 bases). The CDR3 loop spans 13 amino acids. Germline CDR1 reads KGHSH; CDR2 reads LQKENI. V lost 0 bases and J 6 bases, leaving 6 bases between the germline ends. The CDR3 spells CASSPPGGQPQHF. The CDR3 bases are TGTGCCAGCTCACCACCGGGGGGTCAGCCCCAGCATTTT. The full variable domain, its missing parts supplied by reference TRBV18 and TRBJ1-5, is NAGVMQNPRHLVRRRGQEARLRCSPMKGHSHVYWYRQLPEEGLKFMVYLQKENIIDESGMPKERFSAEFPKEGPSILRIQQVVRGDSAAYFCASSPPGGQPQHFGDGTRLSIL.

The chain is built from TRBV28 and TRBJ2-7, with TRBD2 matching 11 bases. The length of the CDR3 is 16 residues. Trimming took 6 bases from V and 3 from J; bases not matched to a gene: 10. Germline loops: CDR1 MDHEN, CDR2 SYDVKM. CDR3 region: CASRTQGLAAYYEQYF. CDR3 nucleotide sequence: TGTGCCAGCAGAACCCAGGGACTAGCGGCGTACTACGAGCAGTACTTC.

This clone showed up just a few times. This chain connects TRBV30 to TRBJ1-6; 10 bases align to TRBD1. V lost 0 bases to trimming and J lost 10 bases; unmatched junction nucleotides: 6. The CDR3 spans 15 residues. Germline CDR1 and CDR2: GTSNPN and SVGIG (reference sequence). The CDR3 DNA follows: TGTGCCTGGAGTGTAAAGGGACAGGGGAACTCACCCCTCCACTTT. Residues: CAWSVKGQGNSPLHF.

CDR3 DNA: TGTGCCAGCAGCTTGGCTAGCGGGAGAGGGACAGATACGCAGTATTTT. This sequence encodes CASSLASGRGTDTQYF. The genes are TRBV5-4 and TRBJ2-3; TRBD2 matches at 10 bases. Unmatched junction bases numbered 4, after V lost 0 bases and J lost 3 bases. From germline, CDR1 is SGHNT and CDR2 YYREEE (reference sequence). The CDR3 is made up of 16 amino acids. The whole variable domain, filled in from reference TRBV5-4 and TRBJ2-3, reads ETGVTQSPTHLIKTRGQQVTLRCSSQSGHNTVSWYQQALGQGPQFIFQYYREEENGRGNFPPRFSGLQFPNYSSELNVNALELDDSALYLCASSLASGRGTDTQYFGPGTRLTVL.

The chain links TRBV30 to TRBJ1-5, with TRBD1 matching over 7 bases. With V trimmed by 8 bases and J by 0 bases, 7 bases remained unmatched. The V gene's germline CDR1 is GTSNPN and CDR2 SVGIG (reference sequence). The CDR3 is 14 residues long. Here the CDR3 reads CASGTEDSNQPQHF. The CDR3 coding sequence is TGTGCCAGCGGGACAGAAGATAGCAATCAGCCCCAGCATTTT. The variable domain in full, with the rest retrieved from reference TRBV30 and TRBJ1-5, is SQTIHQWPATLVQPVGSPLSLECTVEGTSNPNLYWYRQAAGRGLQLLFYSVGIGQISSEVPQNLSASRPQDRQFILSSKKLLLSDSGFYLCASGTEDSNQPQHFGDGTRLSIL.